Listed here are 20 T cell receptor beta chains from one sample, sequenced in a study of shared clonotypes between healthy human individuals. TCRdb keeps only in-frame clones here, not all; method: immunoSEQ multiplex PCR. The repertoire holds 2 million to 2.5 million clones, with approximately 96% as singletons. What was sequenced was naive CD4+ T cells sorted from blood. The subset: CD45RA+ positively selected. Receptors originate from a man between 18 and 35 years old in good health.

The V gene is TRBV6-5, the J gene TRBJ1-1, with 8 bases fitting TRBD1. CDR3 length equals 15 residues. The ends lost 5 bases at V and 1 base at J; junction bases unmatched: 6. CDR1 is MNHEY and CDR2 is SVGAGI in the germline V gene. CDR3 protein: CASSPYRGANTEAFF. The DNA of the CDR3 is TGTGCCAGCAGTCCCTACAGGGGGGCGAACACTGAAGCTTTCTTT.

Details on this clone: The same CDR3 can be traced to other DNA sequences in this sample. The gene calls are TRBV6-5 and TRBJ2-2, with 7 bases lining up with TRBD1. Germline CDR1 MNHEY, CDR2 SVGAGI. The CDR3 is 16 amino acids. V was clipped by 2 bases and J by 0 bases; unmatched bases: 3. This CDR3 reads CASSYPGTANTGELFF. DNA for the CDR3: TGTGCCAGCAGTTACCCCGGGACAGCGAACACCGGGGAGCTGTTTTTT.

This chain joins TRBV19 and TRBJ2-2; D is unresolved. V was cut by 6 bases and J by 0 bases, with 8 bases left in between. In germline, CDR1 is LNHDA, CDR2 SQIVND (reference sequence). The CDR3 consists of 14 residues. The CDR3 reads CASRRLPNTGELFF. The CDR3 DNA reads as TGTGCCAGTAGGCGCCTCCCGAACACCGGGGAGCTGTTTTTT.

V usage is TRBV5-1 and J usage is TRBJ2-5; 11 nucleotides align to TRBD1. The V gene's germline CDR1 is SGHRS and CDR2 YFSETQ. The CDR3 is made up of 15 amino acids. Germline trimming cut 3 bases from V and 5 bases from J; bases unmatched to any gene: 6. The CDR3 here is CASSSDRGRGETQYF. The CDR3, as DNA: TGCGCCAGCAGCTCGGACAGGGGGCGAGGGGAGACCCAGTACTTC. Full variable domain (remainder filled in from reference TRBV5-1 and TRBJ2-5): KAGVTQTPRYLIKTRGQQVTLSCSPISGHRSVSWYQQTPGQGLQFLFEYFSETQRNKGNFPGRFSGRQFSNSRSEMNVSTLELGDSALYLCASSSDRGRGETQYFGPGTRLLVL.

The gene calls are TRBV4-1 and TRBJ2-7; TRBD1 aligns across 7 bases. J lost 1 base, V lost 1 base, and 4 bases had no gene match. The CDR3 covers 15 residues. The germline V gene has CDR1 MGHRA and CDR2 YSYEKL. The CDR3 here is CASSQVKGASYEQYF. In nucleotides, the CDR3 is TGCGCCAGCAGCCAAGTCAAGGGGGCTTCCTACGAGCAGTACTTC.

The J gene is TRBJ1-2, the V gene TRBV27; D call uncertain. V lost 8 bases and J 9 bases, leaving 16 bases between the germline ends. The CDR3 is 12 amino acids. Germline V CDR1 and CDR2: MNHEY, SMNVEV (reference sequence). This chain's CDR3 is CASSGREKSYTF. The CDR3 DNA reads as TGTGCCAGCTCCGGACGGGAAAAGAGCTACACCTTC.

The V call is TRBV6-1, the J call TRBJ2-3; 7 bases are shared with TRBD2. The junction had 1 base not matched to a gene; V was cut back by 4 bases and J by 6 bases. The CDR3 runs to 12 residues. Germline CDR1 MNHNS, CDR2 SASEGT. The DNA for the CDR3 is TGTGCCAGCAGTGCGCGGGAGGATACGCAGTATTTT. Protein product: CASSAREDTQYF.

The count of this clone is one. This chain joins TRBV28 and TRBJ1-2, with D tentatively TRBD1 (6 bases). V gave up 6 bases and J gave up 9 bases, with 23 bases separating them. The CDR3 has 15 residues. CDR1 is MDHEN, CDR2 SYDVKM, per germline. The CDR3: CASSPLGAPGVSYTF. The CDR3 nucleotides read TGTGCCAGCAGCCCCTTGGGGGCGCCGGGGGTCAGCTACACCTTC.

The rearrangement joins TRBV6-6 to TRBJ1-5, with no clear D. Between the trimmed V and J ends, which lost 0 bases and 6 bases, there was a span of 9 bases. This CDR3 has 14 amino acids. Germline V CDR1 and CDR2: MNHNY, SVGAGI (reference sequence). The CDR3 nucleotides read TGTGCCAGCAGTTACTCGTGGAACTCTCAGCCCCAGCATTTT. Its translation is CASSYSWNSQPQHF.

This chain connects TRBV2 to TRBJ2-2; 16 bases align to TRBD2. This CDR3 has 16 amino acids. From germline, CDR1 is SNHLY and CDR2 FYNNEI. V lost 6 bases, J lost 6 bases, and 4 bases stayed unmatched. The CDR3 DNA reads TGTGCCAGCAGACCGGGACTAGCGGGAGGGCCCGGGGAGCTGTTTTTT. This encodes CASRPGLAGGPGELFF. The full variable domain, in which reference TRBV2 and TRBJ2-2 provide the parts outside the CDR3, is EPEVTQTPSHQVTQMGQEVILRCVPISNHLYFYWYRQILGQKVEFLVSFYNNEISEKSEIFDDQFSVERPDGSNFTLKIRSTKLEDSAMYFCASRPGLAGGPGELFFGEGSRLTVL.

This chain uses TRBV29-1 with TRBJ1-3; D remains unclear. The CDR3 loop spans 14 amino acids. The germline gives CDR1 SQVTM, CDR2 ANQGSEA. With 5 bases removed from V and 9 bases from J, the gap between germline ends came to 20 bases. The CDR3 nucleotides read TGCAGCGTTTCCCCCCTGATCGAAAGCTCCACCATATATTTT. It specifies CSVSPLIESSTIYF.

This chain links TRBV6-1 with TRBJ1-4; TRBD1 aligns across 9 bases. J was trimmed by 1 base and V by 6 bases; bases with no gene match: 3. The V gene's germline CDR1 is MNHNS and CDR2 SASEGT. CDR3 length: 15 amino acids. The CDR3 loop is CASSRQGETNEKLFF. In nucleotides, the CDR3 is TGTGCCAGCAGCAGACAGGGGGAAACTAATGAAAAACTGTTTTTT.

This clone was observed once. The sample holds other DNA sequences that translate to the same CDR3. The chain recombines TRBV18 with TRBJ1-3; no definite D call. CDR1 is KGHSH and CDR2 is LQKENI in the germline V gene. The CDR3 is 13 residues long. Trimming cost V 3 bases and J 0 bases, with 3 bases left between them. CDR3 in DNA: TGTGCCAGCTCACCCTCCTCTGGAAACACCATATATTTT. As protein: CASSPSSGNTIYF.

This clone was seen once. V and J are TRBV5-4 and TRBJ2-1; D possibly uses TRBD1 or TRBD2 (5 bases each). Trimming took 4 bases from V and 2 from J, leaving 10 bases between them. This CDR3 has 14 amino acids. The germline CDR1 and CDR2 sequences are SGHNT and YYREEE (reference sequence). The CDR3 protein is CASSPRDAYNEQFF. Here the CDR3 DNA reads TGTGCCAGCAGCCCCCGGGACGCCTACAATGAGCAGTTCTTC.

CDR3 nucleotide sequence: TGCGCCAGCAGCTTACCCCCTGGGACAGGGCTCTCTGGGGCCAACGTCCTGACTTTC. Residues: CASSLPPGTGLSGANVLTF. The rearrangement uses TRBV5-1 and TRBJ2-6, with 9 bases fitting TRBD1. CDR1 is SGHRS, CDR2 YFSETQ, per germline. This CDR3 is built from 19 residues. The trim removed 2 bases at V and 0 bases at J, leaving 9 bases unmatched.

This chain joins TRBV29-1 and TRBJ1-2; 7 nucleotides align to TRBD1. The V gene's germline CDR1 is SQVTM and CDR2 ANQGSEA. The V segment lost 4 bases and the J segment 7 bases; nucleotides outside the gene matches: 12. The CDR3 is 14 residues long. CDR3 in amino acids: CSVGSPGQTAGYTF. The CDR3 coding sequence is TGCAGCGTTGGATCGCCGGGACAGACGGCTGGCTACACCTTC.

The V call is TRBV6-6, the J call TRBJ1-3; D is perhaps TRBD1 (5 bases). The CDR3 has 14 amino acids. Trimming stripped 2 bases from V and 4 bases from J, with 9 bases between. Germline CDR1 is MNHNY and CDR2 is SVGAGI (reference sequence). CDR3: CASSYGAYGNTIYF. The CDR3 DNA follows: TGTGCCAGCAGTTACGGGGCCTACGGAAACACCATATATTTT.

The chain couples TRBV5-1 to TRBJ2-7; maybe TRBD2 (5 bases). V was cut by 0 bases and J by 3 bases, with 13 bases left in between. Germline lookup yields CDR1 SGHRS and CDR2 YFSETQ. CDR3 length: 15 residues. CDR3 sequence (DNA): TGCGCCAGCAGCTTGGGAGTTGGCGGGTTCTACGAGCAGTACTTC. Translating gives CASSLGVGGFYEQYF.

The CDR3, as DNA: TGTGCCAGCAGCTCAACACGCATGAACACTGAAGCTTTCTTT. This sequence encodes CASSSTRMNTEAFF. V usage is TRBV5-6 and J usage is TRBJ1-1; D is uncertain. Germline CDR1 SGHDT, CDR2 YYEEEE. This CDR3 region has 14 residues. Trimming took off 3 bases at V and 0 bases at J, with 9 bases between the two ends.

This clone was picked up one time. The sample holds other DNA sequences that translate to the same CDR3. The chain carries TRBV5-1 and TRBJ2-5; D not certain. Germline V gene lookup returns CDR1 SGHRS and CDR2 YFSETQ. The CDR3 has 14 amino acids. Deletions cut 0 bases from V and 2 bases from J, with 8 bases between. In nucleotides, the CDR3 is TGCGCCAGCAGCTTGGTCGGCAGGCAAGAGACCCAGTACTTC. This sequence encodes CASSLVGRQETQYF.